The source of this T cell receptor (beta chain) is a study of blood T cell repertoires in COVID-19 (TCRdb year 2020). About the study as a whole: Samples from collaborators originated in the United States, Italy and Spain and spanned both the acute and convalescent phases of COVID-19. HLA class I and class II types, where available, came from metadata supplied by the sample provider rather than from assay-based typing. The samples were drawn from two sources: the first 160 participants of the ongoing ImmuneRACE study, and 1,000 to 1,500 subjects contributed by 6 global collaborators. The dataset comprised deeply sampled blood TCRbeta repertoires from subjects exposed to, actively infected with, or recovered from COVID-19. The prospective study material was composed of cDNA or gDNA derived from T cells, B-cell-depleted T cells, or PBMCs. The sample metadata nearly always contained a de-identified subject ID, COVID-19 status, age in years and sex. The repertoires were released in a freely available public database intended as a resource for research on the immune response to SARS-CoV-2. Results the study describes overall, beyond this receptor: The amount of clinical and demographic metadata varied by source and participant and was provided uncurated.

The immunoSEQ Assay, a bias-controlled multiplex PCR, was used to amplify TCRbeta CDR3 regions from genomic DNA. On the study's bioinformatics: The number of nucleated cells in each sample was estimated from the amplification of reference gene primers within the assay. To quantify the absolute abundance of each unique TCRbeta CDR3 rearrangement, sequence reads were collapsed and filtered. For each sample, productive Simpson clonality was calculated as the square root of Simpson's diversity index across productive rearrangements. The immuneACCESS repertoire file appears here via TCRdb, limited to in-frame rearrangements. These files lack a portion of the clones; in checked studies, under half of the deficit traces to unresolved V genes, and the cause of the others is not known. V, J and clone size are those of that table, while D and trimming were read from the DNA. The sample yields about 310,000 clones; more than 75% were counted once. Of the sample, 1% is held by the ten largest clones.

According to the germline V gene, CDR1 reads MNHEY and CDR2 reads SVGAGI. Trimming costs V 5 bases and J 2 bases, and their ends lie 9 bases apart. CDR3 length: 13 amino acids, cysteine to phenylalanine. Here the CDR3 DNA is all that survives: 39 bases in frame from base 1. Each collaborating institution followed its own protocols to collect whole blood in K2EDTA tubes. For TCRbeta analysis, collaborators shipped samples in one of three forms: frozen whole blood, isolated PBMCs, or DNA extracted from either of those sample types. Regarding this clone: Its cognate antigen has yet to be identified. No base quality values were provided; no much bigger clone lies one nucleotide off. Other DNA variants within this sample encode the same CDR3.

Sequencing used peripheral blood. The chain was built from TRBV6-5 and TRBJ1-2; the D segment could be TRBD1, given 6 matching bases. This receptor was obtained from a man in his forties or fifties with active or convalescent COVID-19. The nucleotide sequence reads TGTGCCAGCAGTCCACAGGGAAACTATGGCTACACCTTC. The translation is CASSPQGNYGYTF.